Shown below are 28 T cell receptor beta chains from a single sample sequenced in a study of blood T cell repertoires in COVID-19. The assay was immunoSEQ multiplex PCR, and TCRdb's table has in-frame clones only and misses some. Among about 94,000 clones, roughly 80% were seen once, and the ten largest hold roughly 45%. Sequencing was performed on peripheral blood. The receptors shown here come from a human donor in a cohort sampled during active COVID-19.

This chain uses TRBV19 with TRBJ2-2; 7 nucleotides align to TRBD1. Trimming took 5 bases from V and 2 from J; bases not matched to a gene: 5. Germline V gives CDR1 LNHDA, CDR2 SQIVND (reference sequence). The CDR3 extends over 15 amino acids. The DNA for the CDR3 is TGTGCCAGTAGTGAAAGACAGGGCAACACCGGGGAGCTGTTTTTT. This gives the protein CASSERQGNTGELFF.

The V and J genes are TRBV12-3 or TRBV12-4 and TRBJ1-2; 8 nucleotides align to TRBD1. The J segment lost 5 bases and the V segment lost 6 bases, leaving 5 bases of the junction unmatched. This CDR3 comprises 13 residues. This chain's CDR3 is CASRPGQGYGYTF. The CDR3 nucleotides are TGTGCCAGCAGACCAGGACAGGGTTATGGCTACACCTTC.

The V call is TRBV19, the J call TRBJ1-2, with D possibly TRBD1 on 6 matching bases. This CDR3 comprises 15 residues. Germline V CDR1 and CDR2: LNHDA, SQIVND (reference sequence). Deletions cut 3 bases from V and 4 bases from J, with 15 bases between. For the CDR3, the DNA is TGTGCCAGTAGTATTGCGGACAGACTCCTCTATGGCTACACCTTC. As protein: CASSIADRLLYGYTF.

V is TRBV7-2 and J is TRBJ2-3; 10 bases agree with TRBD1. Trimming cost V 3 bases and J 5 bases; bases outside gene matches: 2. Per the germline V gene, CDR1 is SGHTA and CDR2 is FQGNSA. CDR3 length: 14 residues. CDR3 DNA sequence: TGTGCCAGCAGCTTCCGGGACAGGGGAGATACGCAGTATTTT. This sequence encodes CASSFRDRGDTQYF.

This clone was counted a single time. The chain employs TRBV25-1 and TRBJ2-1, with 7 bases aligning to TRBD2. CDR1 and CDR2 from the germline V gene are MGHDK and SYGVNS. The J segment lost 6 bases and the V segment lost 2 bases, leaving 7 bases of the junction unmatched. The CDR3 runs to 15 residues. The CDR3 here is CASSERGRAVNEQFF. The CDR3 region has the DNA TGTGCCAGCAGTGAAAGAGGGAGGGCAGTCAATGAGCAGTTCTTC.

The CDR3 spells CASMLAGAKNIQYF. As DNA, the CDR3 is TGTGCCAGCATGTTGGCAGGGGCCAAAAACATTCAGTACTTC. This chain joins TRBV6-5 and TRBJ2-4; tentatively, D is TRBD1 (5 bases). Trimming left V 7 bases short and J 1 base short, with 11 bases between. The CDR3 loop spans 14 amino acids. The V gene's germline CDR1 is MNHEY and CDR2 SVGAGI.

The rearrangement uses TRBV11-2 and TRBJ1-1, with 9 bases that match TRBD1. J lost 5 bases, V lost 4 bases, and 5 bases had no gene match. This CDR3 has 14 amino acids. CDR1 and CDR2 from the germline V gene are SGHAT and FQNNGV. In DNA, the CDR3 is TGTGCCAGCAGCTCAGGACAGGGGAGAACTGAAGCTTTCTTT. This gives the protein CASSSGQGRTEAFF.

The rearrangement uses TRBV12-3 or TRBV12-4 and TRBJ1-1; unclear D gene. The CDR3 has 13 amino acids. The V and J ends lost 3 bases and 7 bases respectively, with 12 bases between them. The CDR3 DNA sequence: TGTGCCAGCAGTTTCGATCGTGCCGGTGAAGCTTTCTTT. This gives the protein CASSFDRAGEAFF.

The chain carries TRBV28 and TRBJ2-7; TRBD2 might be the D (5 bases). The CDR3 covers 12 residues. CDR1 and CDR2 (germline): MDHEN, SYDVKM. The V end lost 8 bases, the J end lost 0 bases, and 8 bases lay between the germline ends. Here the CDR3 reads CASSRGSYEQYF. As DNA, the CDR3 is TGTGCCAGCTCTCGGGGCTCCTACGAGCAGTACTTC.

This clone was detected a few times. CDR3 protein: CASSLARTGTKNIQYF. CDR3 sequence (DNA): TGTGCCAGCAGCTTAGCGAGGACAGGGACCAAAAACATTCAGTACTTC. The rearrangement links TRBV7-2 to TRBJ2-4; 8 nucleotides line up with TRBD1. Germline CDR1 SGHTA, CDR2 FQGNSA. With V trimmed by 0 bases and J by 2 bases, 3 bases remained unmatched. The CDR3 covers 16 residues.

CDR3 amino acids: CASSTTSGSYEQYF. The CDR3 DNA sequence: TGCGCCAGCAGCACTACTAGCGGCTCGTACGAGCAGTACTTC. This chain connects TRBV5-1 to TRBJ2-7; TRBD2 matches at 8 bases. V lost 4 bases to trimming and J lost 4 bases; unmatched junction nucleotides: 7. The CDR3 contains 14 residues. From germline, CDR1 is SGHRS and CDR2 YFSETQ.

The chain is built from TRBV21-1 and TRBJ2-7; TRBD1, the table's D call, was not compared with the DNA. TRBV21-1 is termed a pseudogene. This CDR3 comprises 17 residues. CDR3 sequence reads: CASSCQRGTDVSYEQYF. DNA of the CDR3: TGTGCCAGCAGCTGCCAAAGGGGGACAGATGTCTCCTACGAGCAGTACTTC.

V is TRBV5-1 and J is TRBJ2-7, with 7 bases matching TRBD1. Unmatched junction bases numbered 3, after V lost 0 bases and J lost 0 bases. The CDR3 length is 15 residues. The germline V gene encodes CDR1 SGHRS and CDR2 YFSETQ. CDR3 protein: CASSLDRGSSYEQYF. DNA of the CDR3: TGCGCCAGCAGCTTGGACAGGGGAAGCTCCTACGAGCAGTACTTC.

This rearrangement joins TRBV4-3 to TRBJ2-2, with no clear D. The CDR3 covers 13 residues. V dropped 2 bases and J dropped 6 bases, with 7 bases sitting between them. In germline, CDR1 is LGHNA, CDR2 YSLEER. The CDR3 DNA is TGCGCCAGCAGCCAAATTAGCCCCGGGGAGCTGTTTTTT. Protein: CASSQISPGELFF.

The genes are TRBV2 and TRBJ1-5, with TRBD1 matching 9 bases. CDR3 length equals 15 residues. CDR1 and CDR2 (germline): SNHLY, FYNNEI. Trimming cost V 5 bases and J 7 bases; bases outside gene matches: 9. This chain's CDR3 is CASSSTGGAGQPQHF. The CDR3 DNA reads as TGTGCCAGCAGTTCTACAGGGGGCGCCGGACAGCCCCAGCATTTT.

The chain is built from TRBV6-6 and TRBJ2-1; tentative D call: TRBD2 (6 bases). CDR1 and CDR2 from the germline V gene are MNHNY and SVGAGI (reference sequence). The CDR3 totals 14 residues. Trimming left V 7 bases short and J 6 bases short, with 16 bases between. The CDR3 region is CASTRTNPRNEQFF. CDR3 in DNA: TGTGCCAGCACTAGGACTAACCCCCGCAATGAGCAGTTCTTC.

The chain links TRBV5-1 to TRBJ2-7, with a weak D call TRBD1 (6 bases). CDR3 length: 13 residues. Trimming cost V 2 bases and J 2 bases, with 8 bases left between them. The germline V gene encodes CDR1 SGHRS and CDR2 YFSETQ. The CDR3 protein is CASSFGGTYEQYF. For the CDR3, the DNA is TGCGCCAGCAGCTTTGGGGGCACCTACGAGCAGTACTTC.

The chain uses TRBV23-1 and TRBJ1-4; 12 bases map to TRBD1. TRBV23-1 is classed as an ORF, of uncertain function. V trimming: 6 bases; J trimming: 3 bases; junction bases outside the gene matches: 17. CDR3 length: 20 amino acids. The CDR3 bases are TGCGCCAGCAGACGACTACGAGAACGGGACAGGGGGCCTTCTAATGAAAAACTGTTTTTT. Protein: CASRRLRERDRGPSNEKLFF.

The V gene is TRBV7-3, the J gene TRBJ2-1; D remains unclear. Germline CDR1 and CDR2: SGHTA and FQGTGA. The V gene lost 3 bases and the J gene lost 9 bases, with 9 bases spanning the gap. The CDR3 spans 12 residues. The CDR3 sequence is CASSFVTGEQFF. CDR3 sequence (DNA): TGTGCCAGCAGCTTTGTAACGGGTGAGCAGTTCTTC.

The chain combines TRBV28 with TRBJ2-5; TRBD2 is a possible D gene (6 bases). V lost 8 bases to trimming and J lost 5 bases, with 21 bases between them. The germline CDR1 and CDR2 sequences are MDHEN and SYDVKM. This CDR3 has 15 amino acids. CDR3 sequence reads: CASGVPGLPGETQYF. Written as DNA, the CDR3 is TGTGCCAGCGGTGTTCCGGGACTCCCCGGGGAGACCCAGTACTTC.

This clone was observed a handful of times. V is TRBV5-1 and J is TRBJ2-2; 10 bases map to TRBD2. Germline CDR1 reads SGHRS; CDR2 reads YFSETQ. The CDR3 runs to 16 residues. Trimming cost V 1 base and J 6 bases; bases outside gene matches: 6. This CDR3 reads CASSLPLAGESGELFF. The DNA of the CDR3 is TGCGCCAGCAGCTTGCCCCTAGCGGGAGAGTCCGGGGAGCTGTTTTTT.

The J gene is TRBJ1-5, the V gene TRBV19, with TRBD1 matching 8 bases. CDR3 size: 14 residues. The V gene end was trimmed by 5 bases and the J gene end by 6 bases; junction bases not matched to a gene: 6. The germline V gene encodes CDR1 LNHDA and CDR2 SQIVND (reference sequence). CDR3 loop: CASSLTGGSQPQHF. In DNA form, the CDR3 reads TGTGCCAGTAGTCTAACAGGGGGTAGTCAGCCCCAGCATTTT.

This chain links TRBV28 with TRBJ2-3; 10 bases are a match to TRBD2. J gave up 5 bases and V 5 bases, and 22 bases lay outside the gene matches. Germline CDR1 reads MDHEN; CDR2 reads SYDVKM. The length of the CDR3 is 20 residues. The CDR3 DNA is TGTGCCAGCAGTCCGGGGGGAGGCCACTCTAGCGGGAGACCTAGAGATACGCAGTATTTT. This sequence encodes CASSPGGGHSSGRPRDTQYF.

The gene calls are TRBV6-2 or TRBV6-3 and TRBJ2-5; D perhaps matches TRBD1 (6 bases). Between the trimmed V and J ends, which lost 5 bases and 4 bases, there was a span of 23 bases. The CDR3 runs to 17 residues. Germline CDR1 is MNHEY and CDR2 is SVGEGT. The CDR3 DNA is TGTGCCAGCAGTCGGCACAGGGTTGTGGGAGTAGGAGAGACCCAGTACTTC. Amino acids: CASSRHRVVGVGETQYF.

J is TRBJ1-2 and V is TRBV9; 10 bases are shared with TRBD1. The CDR3 is 14 residues long. Germline CDR1 and CDR2: SGDLS and YYNGEE. The V gene end was trimmed by 7 bases and the J gene end by 2 bases; junction bases not matched to a gene: 5. The CDR3 here is CASRPGQGNYGYTF. For the CDR3, the DNA is TGTGCCAGCCGCCCGGGACAGGGGAACTATGGCTACACCTTC.

The rearrangement joins TRBV11-2 to TRBJ2-7; D remains unclear. In germline, CDR1 is SGHAT, CDR2 FQNNGV. CDR3 length: 11 amino acids. Trimming took 4 bases from V and 6 from J, leaving 7 bases between them. CDR3 sequence reads: CASSSHFEQYF. CDR3 in DNA: TGTGCCAGCAGCTCCCACTTCGAGCAGTACTTC.

Only one count was recorded for this clone. CDR3 amino acids: CASSHRTGRNEQFF. The CDR3 nucleotides read TGTGCCAGCAGTCATCGGACAGGGCGGAATGAGCAGTTCTTC. The chain uses TRBV28 and TRBJ2-1, with 8 bases that match TRBD1. V lost 5 bases to trimming and J lost 7 bases; unmatched junction nucleotides: 7. Germline V gives CDR1 MDHEN, CDR2 SYDVKM. CDR3 size: 14 residues.

The chain has TRBV7-2 and TRBJ2-3; 8 nucleotides line up with TRBD2. Per germline, CDR1 SGHTA and CDR2 FQGNSA. The CDR3 has 18 amino acids. V shed 3 bases, J shed 1 base, and the junction held 12 bases outside the gene matches. The DNA of the CDR3 is TGTGCCAGCAGCTTGGTGGCGGGAGGTTTCGGGGGCACAGATACGCAGTATTTT. Translated, it gives CASSLVAGGFGGTDTQYF.